The rows below give T cell receptor beta chains drawn from one sample of a study of cytomegalovirus exposure and HLA in healthy donors. Generated by immunoSEQ multiplex PCR, the TCRdb table keeps only in-frame clones and is missing some. The data show about 180,000 clones, over 60% seen once. Sequencing used PBMCs. These receptors came from a man in his forties or fifties in good health and CMV-seronegative. Each CDR3 is given with its conserved first and last residue. D genes are given only for firm matches. Part of the rows lack a size; the others show once, few, many or a class for expanded clones.

>TRBD1|TRBJ2-7|NA|12|TRBV5-6
TGTGCCAGCAGGGGACAGGGGTACGAGCAGTACTTC
CASRGQGYEQYF
>NA|TRBJ1-4|NA|18|TRBV7-2
TGTGCCAGCAGCCCCACCGGAGTGGGCGGGGCAACTAATGAAAAACTGTTTTTT
CASSPTGVGGATNEKLFF
>TRBD2|TRBJ2-3|once|13|TRBV10-3
TGTGCCAGCTTAGCGGGGGACACAGATACGCAGTATTTT
CASLAGDTDTQYF
>TRBD1|TRBJ1-2|few|15|TRBV5-4
TGTGCCAGCAGCTTTTTACAGGGGGCTAACTATGGCTACACCTTC
CASSFLQGANYGYTF
>TRBD1|TRBJ2-2|NA|17|TRBV7-9
TGTGCCAGCAGCTCAGATCGGGACAGGGTAGGCACCGGGGAGCTGTTTTTT
CASSSDRDRVGTGELFF
>TRBD2|TRBJ2-3|NA|15|TRBV4-1
TGCGCCAGCAGCCCCGAGGGGACTAGCCACTCCGCGCAGTATTTT
CASSPEGTSHSAQYF
>TRBD1|TRBJ2-1|few|13|TRBV5-1
TGCGCCAGCAGCGCCGGGACAGTAAATGAGCAGTTCTTC
CASSAGTVNEQFF
>TRBD1|TRBJ2-7|NA|13|TRBV6-5
TGTGCCAGCACTATGACAGGGTCCTACGAGCAGTACTTC
CASTMTGSYEQYF
>NA|TRBJ2-7|few|10|TRBV5-1
TGCGCCAGCCGCTCCTACGAGCAGTACTTC
CASRSYEQYF
>NA|TRBJ2-5|few|14|TRBV5-1
TGCGCCAGTTCCAAGGGAGAACCAAGAGAAACCCAGTACTTC
CASSKGEPRETQYF
>NA|TRBJ1-5|NA|14|TRBV2
TGTGCCAGCAGGAACCAGGGCCCCGGGCGACCCCAGCATTTT
CASRNQGPGRPQHF
>NA|TRBJ2-7|NA|15|TRBV7-6
TGTGCCAGCAGCCCGAATCTGGGGGCGAGCTACGAGCAGTACTTC
CASSPNLGASYEQYF
>NA|TRBJ1-2|NA|14|TRBV7-8
TGTGCCAGCAGCTCTTCCGGGACACTCTATGGCTACACCTTC
CASSSSGTLYGYTF
>NA|TRBJ1-1|NA|14|TRBV6-5
TGTGCCAGCAGTTACTCACAGGGAACATCTTGGGCTTTCTTT
CASSYSQGTSWAFF
>NA|TRBJ2-3|NA|14|TRBV9
TGTGCCAGCAGCGTAGGGCAGGGTCCGGATACGCAGTATTTT
CASSVGQGPDTQYF
>NA|TRBJ2-2|NA|16|TRBV5-1
TGCGCCAGCAGCTTACAACAGGGTGGGGCCACCGGGGAGCTGTTTTTT
CASSLQQGGATGELFF
>TRBD2|TRBJ2-7|NA|14|TRBV11-3
TGTGCCAGCAGCGAGGGACTAGCGGCCTACGAGCAGTACTTC
CASSEGLAAYEQYF
>NA|TRBJ2-4|NA|13|TRBV7-9
TGTGCCAGCAGCCACACAGGGTTAGACATTCAGTACTTC
CASSHTGLDIQYF
>TRBD1|TRBJ1-5|few|16|TRBV5-5
TGTGCCAGCAGCTTGACCCCAACAGGGGTTATTCAGCCCCAGCATTTT
CASSLTPTGVIQPQHF
>TRBD2|TRBJ2-7|few|15|TRBV5-6
TGTGCCAGCAGCTCCCGACGACTAGCGGACTACGAGCAGTACTTC
CASSSRRLADYEQYF
>NA|TRBJ1-3|NA|17|TRBV7-2
TGTGCCAGCAGTGTGGGGGGGTACTTGCTCTCTGGAAACACCATATATTTT
CASSVGGYLLSGNTIYF
>TRBD1|TRBJ2-6|NA|19|TRBV6-1
TGTGCCAGCAGAGAAGAGGTGGGACAGGGTTCGTCTGGGGCCAACGTCCTGACTTTC
CASREEVGQGSSGANVLTF
>TRBD1|TRBJ2-7|NA|14|TRBV9
TGTGCCAGCAGCGCCGACAGGGATACCTACGAGCAGTACTTC
CASSADRDTYEQYF
>NA|TRBJ2-4|NA|17|TRBV6-1
TGTGCCAGCAGTGAAGCGGGCCAGTACCAAGCCAAAAACATTCAGTACTTC
CASSEAGQYQAKNIQYF
>TRBD1|TRBJ1-2|NA|17|TRBV13
TGTGCCAGCAGCTTGGGGTGGGACAGGGGTGAGGGCTATGGCTACACCTTC
CASSLGWDRGEGYGYTF
>NA|TRBJ2-7|NA|13|TRBV11-2
TGTGCCAGCAGCTTAAGGAGTCGGTACGAGCAGTACTTC
CASSLRSRYEQYF
>NA|TRBJ2-5|NA|15|TRBV5-1
TGCGCCAGCAGCTTGGGCAGGGGTGTACAAGAGACCCAGTACTTC
CASSLGRGVQETQYF
>TRBD1|TRBJ2-7|NA|16|TRBV6-5
TGTGCCAGCAGTTACTCGACTGGGACAGGGAACTACGAGCAGTACTTC
CASSYSTGTGNYEQYF
>TRBD1|TRBJ1-2|NA|16|TRBV5-4
TGTGCCAGCAGCTTATCAGGGGGCTACGCTATGGGACGCTACACCTTC
CASSLSGGYAMGRYTF
>TRBD1|TRBJ2-6|once|18|TRBV5-4
TGTGCCAGCAGGCCCGGGACAGGGGGCCCCTCTGGGGCCAACGTCCTGACTTTC
CASRPGTGGPSGANVLTF
>TRBD2|TRBJ2-3|NA|17|TRBV5-1
TGCGCCAGCAGCACAGGACTAGCGGGGGGGGGCACAGATACGCAGTATTTT
CASSTGLAGGGTDTQYF
>TRBD1|TRBJ2-7|NA|13|TRBV19
TGTGCCAGTAGTGACAGGGGGCGGGACGAGCAGTACTTC
CASSDRGRDEQYF
>NA|TRBJ1-1|NA|15|TRBV7-8
TGTGCCAGCAGCTTTATACGGGGGGTTAACACTGAAGCTTTCTTT
CASSFIRGVNTEAFF
>NA|TRBJ1-1|NA|13|TRBV7-6
TGTGCCAGCAGTATCAGTGAAAACACTGAAGCTTTCTTT
CASSISENTEAFF
>NA|TRBJ2-7|NA|15|TRBV4-3
TGCGCCAGCAGCCAAGATAGGTCCAGCGACTACGAGCAGTACTTC
CASSQDRSSDYEQYF
>TRBD2|TRBJ2-7|NA|15|TRBV4-1
TGCGCCAGCAGCCAAGGGAGCGGGAGGATATACGAGCAGTACTTC
CASSQGSGRIYEQYF
>TRBD1|TRBJ1-4|NA|15|TRBV19
TGTGCCAGTGGGTATACAGGGGCAACTAATGAAAAACTGTTTTTT
CASGYTGATNEKLFF
>NA|TRBJ1-1|NA|14|TRBV18
TGTGCCAGCTCACTATCGGGGGTTGGGACTGAAGCTTTCTTT
CASSLSGVGTEAFF
>NA|TRBJ1-1|NA|16|TRBV7-9
TGTGCCAGCAGCTCTGACAGACAGGTAATGAACACTGAAGCTTTCTTT
CASSSDRQVMNTEAFF
>NA|TRBJ2-5|NA|15|TRBV2
TGTGCCAGCAGTGCGGGTGGGGGCTACCAAGAGACCCAGTACTTC
CASSAGGGYQETQYF
>NA|TRBJ1-5|NA|14|TRBV19
TGTGCCAGCAGAGAACTGACAGTCAATCAGCCCCAGCATTTT
CASRELTVNQPQHF
>NA|TRBJ1-1|NA|12|TRBV29-1
TGCAGCGGAGTAGGTAGCGATTTTAAAGCTTTCTTT
CSGVGSDFKAFF
>TRBD1|TRBJ2-5|NA|16|TRBV7-9
TGTGCCAGCAGCCCCCGGGACAGTTTACTCCAAGAGACCCAGTACTTC
CASSPRDSLLQETQYF
>NA|TRBJ2-3|few|14|TRBV5-6
TGTGCCAGCAGCTTGGGTCGCCGCCGGGATACGCAGTATTTT
CASSLGRRRDTQYF
>NA|TRBJ1-1|NA|14|TRBV18
TGTGCCAGCTCACCGAGGGCCGGAAACACTGAAGCTTTCTTT
CASSPRAGNTEAFF
>TRBD1|TRBJ2-7|NA|15|TRBV7-2
TGTGCCAGCAGCTTTCGACAGGGTAGCTCCTACGAGCAGTACTTC
CASSFRQGSSYEQYF
>NA|TRBJ2-2|NA|15|TRBV4-1
TGCGCCAGCAGCCAAGTACCTCAGGACACCGGGGAGCTGTTTTTT
CASSQVPQDTGELFF
>TRBD2|TRBJ2-7|NA|17|TRBV9
TGTGCCAGCAGCGCCTATTCGCTAGCGGGGGGGTCCTACGAGCAGTACTTC
CASSAYSLAGGSYEQYF
>TRBD2|TRBJ2-2|NA|15|TRBV7-2
TGTGCCAGCAGCGCTAGCGGGACGAACACCGGGGAGCTGTTTTTT
CASSASGTNTGELFF
>TRBD1|TRBJ1-3|NA|16|TRBV6-6
TGTGCCAGCAGTTACTCGACAGGGGATCGCGGAAACACCATATATTTT
CASSYSTGDRGNTIYF
>NA|TRBJ2-2|once|15|TRBV25-1
TGTGCCAGCAGAAAAGAGACGCTCAAGGGGGGGGAGCTGTTTTTT
CASRKETLKGGELFF
>TRBD2|TRBJ2-7|NA|16|TRBV5-6
TGTGCCAGCAGCTTGGGTAGCGGGGGGGCCTCCCACGAGCAGTACTTC
CASSLGSGGASHEQYF
>TRBD2|TRBJ2-5|NA|15|TRBV30
TGTGCCTGGACCGATTCCCTAGCGGACCAAGAGACCCAGTACTTC
CAWTDSLADQETQYF